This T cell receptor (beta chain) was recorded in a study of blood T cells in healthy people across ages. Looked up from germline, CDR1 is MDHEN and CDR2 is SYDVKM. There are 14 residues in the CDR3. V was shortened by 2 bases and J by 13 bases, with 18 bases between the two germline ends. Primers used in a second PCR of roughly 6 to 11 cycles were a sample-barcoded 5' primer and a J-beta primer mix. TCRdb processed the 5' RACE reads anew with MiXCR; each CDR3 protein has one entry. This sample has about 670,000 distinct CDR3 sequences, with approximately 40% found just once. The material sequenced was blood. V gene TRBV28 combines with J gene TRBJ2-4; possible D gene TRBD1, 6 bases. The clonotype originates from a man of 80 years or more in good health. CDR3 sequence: CASSLGGLWDKQYF. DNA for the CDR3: TGTGCCAGCAGTTTAGGGGGTCTATGGGACAAGCAGTACTTC.